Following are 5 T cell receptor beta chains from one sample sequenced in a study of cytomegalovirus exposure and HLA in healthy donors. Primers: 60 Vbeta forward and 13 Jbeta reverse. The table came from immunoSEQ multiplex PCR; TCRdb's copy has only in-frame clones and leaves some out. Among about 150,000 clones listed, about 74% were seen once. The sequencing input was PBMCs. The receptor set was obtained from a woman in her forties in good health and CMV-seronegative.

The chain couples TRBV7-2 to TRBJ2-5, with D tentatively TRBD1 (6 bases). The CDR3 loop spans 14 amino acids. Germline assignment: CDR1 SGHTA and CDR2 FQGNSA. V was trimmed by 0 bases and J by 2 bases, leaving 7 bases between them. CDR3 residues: CASSLAQGQETQYF. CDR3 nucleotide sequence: TGTGCCAGCAGCTTAGCGCAGGGGCAAGAGACCCAGTACTTC.

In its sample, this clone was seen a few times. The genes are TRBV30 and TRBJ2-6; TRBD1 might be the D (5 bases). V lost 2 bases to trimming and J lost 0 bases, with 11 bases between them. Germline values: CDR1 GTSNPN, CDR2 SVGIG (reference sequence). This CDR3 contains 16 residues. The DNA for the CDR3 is TGTGCCTGGAGTCGGAAGGGGTTCTCTGGGGCCAACGTCCTGACTTTC. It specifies CAWSRKGFSGANVLTF.

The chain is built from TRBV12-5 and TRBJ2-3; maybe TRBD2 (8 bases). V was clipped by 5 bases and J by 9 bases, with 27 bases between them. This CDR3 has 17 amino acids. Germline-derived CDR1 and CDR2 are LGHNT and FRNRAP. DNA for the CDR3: TGTGCTAGTGGTCCCCCGGGGGGGAGGGGGCTGGGGCGAACGCAGTATTTT. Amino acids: CASGPPGGRGLGRTQYF.

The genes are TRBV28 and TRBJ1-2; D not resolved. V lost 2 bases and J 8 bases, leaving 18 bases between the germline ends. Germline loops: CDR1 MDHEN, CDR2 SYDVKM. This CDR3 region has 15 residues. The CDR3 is CASSLAPVTVPGYTF. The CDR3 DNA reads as TGTGCCAGCAGTTTAGCCCCCGTTACAGTGCCCGGCTACACCTTC.

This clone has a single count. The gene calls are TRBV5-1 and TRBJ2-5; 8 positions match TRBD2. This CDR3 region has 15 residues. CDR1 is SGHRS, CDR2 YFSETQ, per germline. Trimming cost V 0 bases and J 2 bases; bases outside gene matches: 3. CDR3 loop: CASSLDGTRQETQYF. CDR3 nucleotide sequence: TGCGCCAGCAGCTTGGACGGGACTAGGCAAGAGACCCAGTACTTC.